This entry describes one TCR beta chain. Profiled with immunoSEQ multiplex PCR; TCRdb holds only in-frame clones, not every one. The data hold hundreds of thousands of clones, with roughly 90% observed a single time. The J segment lost 3 bases and the V segment lost 2 bases, leaving 10 bases of the junction unmatched. This CDR3 has 18 residues. Germline CDR1 is GTSNPN and CDR2 is SVGIG (reference sequence). This specimen belongs to a study of control samples from healthy donors and cancer patients. The sequence came from a man in his forties with head and neck cancer. Sequenced sample: PBMCs. V is TRBV30 and J is TRBJ2-3; 14 bases fit TRBD2. In nucleotides, the CDR3 is TGTGCCTGGAGTAAGCCGGGACTAGCGGGAGTCATTACAGATACGCAGTATTTT. It codes for CAWSKPGLAGVITDTQYF.